This T cell receptor (beta chain) was profiled in a study of vaccination and CD4 T cells after COVID-19. Across the whole study: SARS-CoV-2, HCoV-NL63, HCoV-OC43 and HCoV-229E supplied the overlapping spike peptides used to stimulate cells.

Germline lookup yields CDR1 SGHVS and CDR2 FQNEAQ. This CDR3 spans 13 amino acids. Deletions cut 5 bases from V and 7 bases from J, with 11 bases between. Regarding this clonotype: Its antigen is unidentified.

Time point indicated: late sampling 161 to 241 days after vaccination in three convalescent patients. The sample's treatment: roughly ten-day PBMC culture with coronavirus spike peptide pools or control peptides (ViraFEST assay). Sequencing of DNA taken from cultured CD4+ T cells relied on the Oncomine TCR Beta short-read assay. TCRdb itself ran the PCR reads through MiXCR, one entry per CDR3 protein. The top ten hold about an eighth of the sample, which has tens of thousands of distinct CDR3 sequences, 32% seen once. The sample here was CD4+ T cells from blood, cultured in vitro, taken about 7 months after SARS-CoV-2 vaccination. The chain uses TRBV7-8 and TRBJ2-2; D not resolved. The sequence came from a human donor who had recovered from COVID-19. CDR3 in amino acids: CASSRAVFGELFF. The CDR3 bases are TGTGCCAGCAGCCGCGCGGTTTTCGGGGAGCTGTTTTTT.